A single sample gave rise to the 29 T cell receptor beta chains below, sequenced in a study of T cell responses to AZD1222 COVID-19 vaccine. Generated by immunoSEQ multiplex PCR, the TCRdb table keeps only in-frame clones and is missing some. The sample has about 180,000 clones, about 91% seen once. The specimen was peripheral blood, collected on day 0 of AZD1222 vaccination. These receptors were obtained from an adult in good health.

The chain is built from TRBV19 and TRBJ1-2; D gene uncertain. The CDR3 has 13 amino acids. CDR1 LNHDA and CDR2 SQIVND come from the germline V gene (reference sequence). The ends were cut back, 3 bases at V and 2 bases at J, with 7 bases in the middle. The CDR3 here is CASSISLNYGYTF. CDR3 bases: TGTGCCAGTAGTATCTCCCTGAACTATGGCTACACCTTC.

This chain connects TRBV5-1 to TRBJ2-3; D is uncertain. V dropped 0 bases and J dropped 0 bases, with 11 bases sitting between them. The CDR3 covers 16 residues. The germline V gene encodes CDR1 SGHRS and CDR2 YFSETQ. The CDR3 DNA follows: TGCGCCAGCAGCTTGGATTCTGGTCCTAGCACAGATACGCAGTATTTT. Residues: CASSLDSGPSTDTQYF.

This clone was found once. V gene TRBV30 combines with J gene TRBJ1-6; 7 nucleotides agree with TRBD1. Trimming removed 1 base from V and 5 bases from J; junction bases left unmatched: 5. This CDR3 has 15 amino acids. Germline assignment: CDR1 GTSNPN and CDR2 SVGIG (reference sequence). The DNA for the CDR3 is TGTGCCTGGAGTGCCCCCGGGACAGATAATTCACCCCTCCACTTT. This codes for CAWSAPGTDNSPLHF.

V gene TRBV2 combines with J gene TRBJ1-1; D not resolved. In germline, CDR1 is SNHLY, CDR2 FYNNEI. There are 13 residues in the CDR3. Deletions cut 3 bases from V and 5 bases from J, with 10 bases between. As DNA, the CDR3 is TGTGCCAGCAGTGATGGCAGGACTACTGAAGCTTTCTTT. It translates to CASSDGRTTEAFF. The variable domain in full, completed from reference TRBV2 and TRBJ1-1, reads EPEVTQTPSHQVTQMGQEVILRCVPISNHLYFYWYRQILGQKVEFLVSFYNNEISEKSEIFDDQFSVERPDGSNFTLKIRSTKLEDSAMYFCASSDGRTTEAFFGQGTRLTVV.

The rearrangement uses TRBV3-1 (or the pseudogene TRBV3-2) and TRBJ2-1, with D possibly being TRBD1 (5 bases). The CDR3 covers 15 residues. Germline V gene lookup returns CDR1 LGHDT and CDR2 YNNKEL (reference sequence). Trimming took 0 bases from V and 3 from J, leaving 9 bases between them. CDR3 in DNA: TGTGCCAGCAGCCAAGATCTAGGGGACTACAATGAGCAGTTCTTC. It is translated as CASSQDLGDYNEQFF.

V is TRBV6-6 and J is TRBJ2-3; weak D call: TRBD2 (6 bases). There are 14 residues in the CDR3. Germline lookup yields CDR1 MNHNY and CDR2 SVGAGI (reference sequence). V dropped 7 bases and J dropped 5 bases, with 16 bases sitting between them. The CDR3 loop is CASTTPGSVDTQYF. In DNA, the CDR3 is TGTGCCAGCACCACTCCCGGGAGTGTAGATACGCAGTATTTT.

V and J are TRBV4-1 and TRBJ2-3, with D possibly matching TRBD1 (6 bases). The ends were cut back, 5 bases at V and 2 bases at J, with 17 bases in the middle. This CDR3 has 16 residues. Germline assignment: CDR1 MGHRA and CDR2 YSYEKL. CDR3 residues: CASSGTGFLNTDTQYF. The CDR3 DNA reads as TGCGCCAGCAGCGGTACAGGGTTTCTAAACACAGATACGCAGTATTTT.

This chain's CDR3 is CASSLEGAYEQYF. The CDR3 DNA is TGTGCCAGCAGCTTAGAGGGAGCCTACGAGCAGTACTTC. V is TRBV7-3 and J is TRBJ2-7, with D possibly being TRBD2 (5 bases). Trimming shortened V by 2 bases and J by 2 bases, and 7 bases separated the two germline ends. The CDR3 spans 13 residues. CDR1 is SGHTA, CDR2 FQGTGA, per germline.

The chain is built from TRBV6-2 or TRBV6-3 and TRBJ1-2; tentative D call: TRBD1 (6 bases). The CDR3 extends over 13 amino acids. The V gene's germline CDR1 is MNHEY and CDR2 SVGEGT. V lost 5 bases and J 5 bases, leaving 12 bases between the germline ends. The CDR3 sequence: CASSITGTYGYTF. The DNA for the CDR3 is TGTGCCAGCAGTATTACAGGGACTTATGGCTACACCTTC.

The chain combines TRBV28 with TRBJ1-4, with TRBD1 as a possible D gene (5 bases). The CDR3 totals 14 residues. The V and J ends lost 6 bases and 6 bases respectively, with 14 bases between them. The germline CDR1 and CDR2 sequences are MDHEN and SYDVKM. The CDR3 DNA reads TGTGCCAGCAGGGACCGAAGGGGCCATGAAAAACTGTTTTTT. Its translation is CASRDRRGHEKLFF.

CDR3 sequence: CASSVKLPGLAGGNIQYF. The DNA of the CDR3 is TGTGCCAGCAGCGTAAAGCTGCCGGGACTAGCGGGGGGAAACATTCAGTACTTC. The V gene is TRBV11-2, the J gene TRBJ2-4; TRBD2 matches 15 bases. CDR3 length: 18 residues. Unmatched junction bases numbered 11, after V lost 5 bases and J lost 6 bases. Germline CDR1 reads SGHAT; CDR2 reads FQNNGV.

This clone was seen a few times. This chain's CDR3 is CASSEGTGYNEQFF. Written as DNA, the CDR3 is TGTGCCAGCAGCGAGGGGACTGGCTACAATGAGCAGTTCTTC. The chain carries TRBV7-3 and TRBJ2-1; D is possibly TRBD2 (6 bases). Trimming removed 5 bases from V and 3 bases from J, with 11 bases in between. The CDR3 covers 14 residues. The germline V gene encodes CDR1 SGHTA and CDR2 FQGTGA.

This chain joins TRBV5-1 and TRBJ2-7; weak D call: TRBD2 (8 bases). Germline V gives CDR1 SGHRS, CDR2 YFSETQ. Trimming stripped 4 bases from V and 0 bases from J, with 17 bases between. This CDR3 is 16 amino acids long. This CDR3 is CASSGSGGGLSYEQYF. The CDR3 nucleotides read TGCGCCAGCAGCGGATCGGGAGGGGGCCTCTCCTACGAGCAGTACTTC.

The chain has TRBV27 and TRBJ2-2; perhaps TRBD1 as D (6 bases). This CDR3 region has 15 residues. V lost 5 bases and J 1 base, leaving 11 bases between the germline ends. Germline CDR1 is MNHEY and CDR2 is SMNVEV (reference sequence). The CDR3 spells CASSPRTVNTGELFF. In DNA, the CDR3 is TGTGCCAGCAGTCCCAGGACAGTGAACACCGGGGAGCTGTTTTTT.

This sequence joins TRBV2 and TRBJ2-7; 10 bases are shared with TRBD2. The CDR3 sequence is 14 residues long. With V trimmed by 2 bases and J by 12 bases, 10 bases remained unmatched. Germline CDR1 SNHLY, CDR2 FYNNEI. CDR3: CASSELAGALSPYF. In nucleotides, the CDR3 is TGTGCCAGCAGTGAACTAGCGGGAGCCCTTAGTCCGTACTTC. Combining the CDR3 with reference TRBV2 and TRBJ2-7 gives the whole variable domain EPEVTQTPSHQVTQMGQEVILRCVPISNHLYFYWYRQILGQKVEFLVSFYNNEISEKSEIFDDQFSVERPDGSNFTLKIRSTKLEDSAMYFCASSELAGALSPYFGPGTRLTVT.

This clone was picked up a small number of times. The J gene is TRBJ2-5, the V gene TRBV28; no clear D gene. The ends were cut back, 3 bases at V and 5 bases at J, with 7 bases in the middle. The CDR3 totals 12 residues. CDR1 MDHEN and CDR2 SYDVKM come from the germline V gene. Written as DNA, the CDR3 is TGTGCCAGCAGTTTGGTGGAGGAGACCCAGTACTTC. Protein sequence: CASSLVEETQYF. The full variable domain, its missing parts supplied by reference TRBV28 and TRBJ2-5, is DVKVTQSSRYLVKRTGEKVFLECVQDMDHENMFWYRQDPGLGLRLIYFSYDVKMKEKGDIPEGYSVSREKKERFSLILESASTNQTSMYLCASSLVEETQYFGPGTRLLVL.

The chain combines TRBV7-2 with TRBJ2-2, with D perhaps assigned TRBD1 or TRBD2 (6 bases each). CDR3 length equals 16 residues. Germline lookup yields CDR1 SGHTA and CDR2 FQGNSA. The germline V and J ends were trimmed by 7 bases and 0 bases, with 15 bases remaining between them. In nucleotides, the CDR3 is TGTGCCAGCACCCCGCGTAGGGGGGCGAACACCGGGGAGCTGTTTTTT. Residues: CASTPRRGANTGELFF.

Concerning this clone: Other DNA sequences of this sample code for an identical CDR3. This sequence joins TRBV28 and TRBJ2-7, with 7 bases that match TRBD1. Germline V CDR1 and CDR2: MDHEN, SYDVKM. This CDR3 contains 13 residues. Trimming removed 5 bases from V and 4 bases from J; junction bases left unmatched: 5. CDR3 protein: CASSPGTDYEQYF. CDR3 nucleotide sequence: TGTGCCAGCAGTCCCGGGACAGATTACGAGCAGTACTTC. The variable domain in full, with the rest retrieved from reference TRBV28 and TRBJ2-7, is DVKVTQSSRYLVKRTGEKVFLECVQDMDHENMFWYRQDPGLGLRLIYFSYDVKMKEKGDIPEGYSVSREKKERFSLILESASTNQTSMYLCASSPGTDYEQYFGPGTRLTVT.

J is TRBJ1-2 and V is TRBV27, with 10 positions matching TRBD1. The CDR3 length is 16 residues. From germline, CDR1 is MNHEY and CDR2 SMNVEV (reference sequence). After removal of 0 bases from V and 4 bases from J, the junction contained 5 bases not matched to a gene. CDR3 nucleotides: TGTGCCAGCAGTTTATCGATGGACAGGGGGATCTATGGCTACACCTTC. Translated: CASSLSMDRGIYGYTF.

This chain links TRBV28 with TRBJ1-1; weak D call: TRBD1 (5 bases). Germline lookup yields CDR1 MDHEN and CDR2 SYDVKM. V was clipped by 8 bases and J by 1 base, with 14 bases between them. The CDR3 has 14 residues. The CDR3 coding sequence is TGTGCCAGCTTGGGGGGGTCAGGGAACACTGAAGCTTTCTTT. As protein: CASLGGSGNTEAFF.

This clone appeared a few times. The V call is TRBV6-2 or TRBV6-3, the J call TRBJ2-3, with D perhaps matching TRBD2 (7 bases). Germline V CDR1 and CDR2: MNHEY, SVGEGT. Trimming took off 2 bases at V and 4 bases at J, with 10 bases between the two ends. CDR3 length: 14 residues. DNA of the CDR3: TGTGCCAGCAGTTACGGGGGGGCGGCAGATACGCAGTATTTT. The encoded protein is CASSYGGAADTQYF.

This CDR3 reads CASSQDRVQPQHF. The CDR3 DNA reads TGTGCCAGCAGCCAAGATCGGGTGCAGCCCCAGCATTTT. The chain uses TRBV3-1 (or the pseudogene TRBV3-2) and TRBJ1-5; D unresolved. CDR1 LGHDT and CDR2 YNNKEL come from the germline V gene (reference sequence). V was shortened by 0 bases and J by 7 bases, with 7 bases between the two germline ends. The CDR3 runs 13 residues.

The V and J genes are TRBV30 and TRBJ2-2; D gene uncertain. V lost 4 bases and J 5 bases, leaving 5 bases between the germline ends. This CDR3 has 11 amino acids. The germline CDR1 and CDR2 sequences are GTSNPN and SVGIG (reference sequence). The CDR3 coding sequence is TGTGCCTGGAAAAGTACCGGGGAGCTGTTTTTT. Residues: CAWKSTGELFF.

The chain couples TRBV11-3 to TRBJ2-5, with a tentative D call TRBD1 (7 bases). Trimming cost V 1 base and J 4 bases, with 13 bases left between them. The CDR3 runs 15 residues. The germline gives CDR1 SGHNT, CDR2 YENEEA. CDR3 DNA sequence: TGTGCCAGCAGCTTAGGGCACAGGGGAGGAGAGACCCAGTACTTC. Residues: CASSLGHRGGETQYF.

The chain uses TRBV5-1 and TRBJ2-3, with 7 positions matching TRBD1. The ends lost 5 bases at V and 0 bases at J; junction bases unmatched: 9. CDR1 and CDR2 (germline): SGHRS, YFSETQ. This CDR3 comprises 16 residues. The CDR3 sequence is CASRHTQGTSTDTQYF. As DNA, the CDR3 is TGCGCCAGCAGACACACACAGGGGACAAGCACAGATACGCAGTATTTT.

The chain couples TRBV4-3 to TRBJ2-2; D remains unclear. V was cut by 0 bases and J by 2 bases, with 1 base left in between. The CDR3 spans 13 residues. Per the germline V gene, CDR1 is LGHNA and CDR2 is YSLEER. CDR3 coding DNA: TGCGCCAGCAGCCAAGACAACACCGGGGAGCTGTTTTTT. Its translation: CASSQDNTGELFF.

This chain uses TRBV14 with TRBJ2-5, with TRBD2 as a possible D gene (6 bases). Trimming cost V 3 bases and J 2 bases, with 7 bases left between them. Germline-derived CDR1 and CDR2 are SGHDN and FVKESK. There are 13 residues in the CDR3. The CDR3 DNA reads as TGTGCCAGCAGCCAGGAGGGGCAAGAGACCCAGTACTTC. Amino acids: CASSQEGQETQYF. The entire variable domain, with the rest obtained from reference TRBV14 and TRBJ2-5, is as follows: EAGVTQFPSHSVIEKGQTVTLRCDPISGHDNLYWYRRVMGKEIKFLLHFVKESKQDESGMPNNRFLAERTGGTYSTLKVQPAELEDSGVYFCASSQEGQETQYFGPGTRLLVL.

The rearrangement links TRBV6-2 or TRBV6-3 to TRBJ1-2, with D uncertain. There are 16 residues in the CDR3. CDR1 MNHEY and CDR2 SVGEGT come from the germline V gene. V was shortened by 5 bases and J by 4 bases, with 20 bases between the two germline ends. The CDR3, as DNA: TGTGCCAGCAGTGGCGTGGTTGGCCAGGAGAGCTATGGCTACACCTTC. Translated, it gives CASSGVVGQESYGYTF.

V gene TRBV30 combines with J gene TRBJ1-5; tentative D call: TRBD1 (5 bases). The V end lost 3 bases, the J end lost 9 bases, and 15 bases lay between the germline ends. Germline V CDR1 and CDR2: GTSNPN, SVGIG (reference sequence). The CDR3 is 13 amino acids. CDR3 amino acids: CAWRGRARGPQHF. For the CDR3, the DNA is TGTGCCTGGAGGGGACGTGCGCGGGGGCCCCAGCATTTT.